The 5 T cell receptor beta chains presented below share a single source sample, sequenced in a study of cytomegalovirus exposure and HLA in healthy donors. PCR employed 60 Vbeta and 13 Jbeta primers. TCRdb's table, derived via immunoSEQ multiplex PCR, lists solely in-frame clones and lacks some. The sample records about 140,000 clones, 75% to 90% being singletons. Material for sequencing was PBMCs. The source is a woman between 25 and 40 years old in good health and CMV-seronegative.

This sequence joins TRBV30 and TRBJ1-5, with TRBD1 identical over 10 bases. The CDR3 contains 15 residues. Germline CDR1 and CDR2: GTSNPN and SVGIG (reference sequence). With 1 base clipped from V and 7 bases from J, the junction kept 7 bases outside the gene matches. As DNA, the CDR3 is TGTGCCTGGAGTGCCGGGACAGGGGTCTACCAGCCCCAGCATTTT. Amino acids: CAWSAGTGVYQPQHF.

CDR3 DNA sequence: TGTGCCAGTAGTATTGGGGACAGGGTCGGGAATGAGCAGTTCTTC. Amino acids: CASSIGDRVGNEQFF. J is TRBJ2-1 and V is TRBV19; 9 bases are shared with TRBD1. This CDR3 is 15 amino acids long. The junction had 7 bases not matched to a gene; V was cut back by 3 bases and J by 7 bases. Germline CDR1 LNHDA, CDR2 SQIVND (reference sequence).

There are a few counts of this clone. The chain has TRBV6-1 and TRBJ2-1; 11 positions match TRBD2. The J segment lost 10 bases and the V segment lost 6 bases, leaving 5 bases of the junction unmatched. CDR1 and CDR2 from the germline V gene are MNHNS and SASEGT. The CDR3 has 13 amino acids. CDR3 nucleotide sequence: TGTGCCAGCAGGTTAGCGGGAGGGTTAGAGCAGTTCTTC. Translated: CASRLAGGLEQFF.

The chain joins TRBV28 to TRBJ2-6; D is perhaps TRBD1 (5 bases). The ends were cut back, 8 bases at V and 0 bases at J, with 17 bases in the middle. There are 17 residues in the CDR3. Germline V gene lookup returns CDR1 MDHEN and CDR2 SYDVKM. CDR3 in amino acids: CASGETGASSGANVLTF. The CDR3 nucleotides are TGTGCCAGCGGAGAAACAGGAGCAAGCTCTGGGGCCAACGTCCTGACTTTC. Together with reference TRBV28 and TRBJ2-6, the CDR3 gives the full variable domain: DVKVTQSSRYLVKRTGEKVFLECVQDMDHENMFWYRQDPGLGLRLIYFSYDVKMKEKGDIPEGYSVSREKKERFSLILESASTNQTSMYLCASGETGASSGANVLTFGAGSRLTVL.

The chain couples TRBV5-8 to TRBJ2-1, with TRBD1 matching 9 bases. The CDR3 has 15 amino acids. Germline trimming cut 3 bases from V and 5 bases from J; bases unmatched to any gene: 6. Germline V gene lookup returns CDR1 SGHTS and CDR2 YDEGEE. CDR3 region: CASSSDRGGNNEQFF. DNA of the CDR3: TGTGCCAGCAGCTCAGACAGGGGGGGAAACAATGAGCAGTTCTTC.